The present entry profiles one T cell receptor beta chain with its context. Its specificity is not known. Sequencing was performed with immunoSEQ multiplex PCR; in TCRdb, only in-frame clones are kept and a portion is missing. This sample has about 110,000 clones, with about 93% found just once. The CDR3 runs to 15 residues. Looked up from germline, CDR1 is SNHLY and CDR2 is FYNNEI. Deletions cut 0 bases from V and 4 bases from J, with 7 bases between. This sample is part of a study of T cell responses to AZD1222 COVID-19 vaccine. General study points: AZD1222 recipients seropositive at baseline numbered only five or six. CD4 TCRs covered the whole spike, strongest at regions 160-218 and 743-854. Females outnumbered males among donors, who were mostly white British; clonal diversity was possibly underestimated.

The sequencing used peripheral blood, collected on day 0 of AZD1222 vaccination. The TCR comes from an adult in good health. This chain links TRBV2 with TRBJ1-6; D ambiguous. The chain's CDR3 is CASSEAERYNSPLHF. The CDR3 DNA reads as TGTGCCAGCAGTGAAGCTGAACGATATAATTCACCCCTCCACTTT.